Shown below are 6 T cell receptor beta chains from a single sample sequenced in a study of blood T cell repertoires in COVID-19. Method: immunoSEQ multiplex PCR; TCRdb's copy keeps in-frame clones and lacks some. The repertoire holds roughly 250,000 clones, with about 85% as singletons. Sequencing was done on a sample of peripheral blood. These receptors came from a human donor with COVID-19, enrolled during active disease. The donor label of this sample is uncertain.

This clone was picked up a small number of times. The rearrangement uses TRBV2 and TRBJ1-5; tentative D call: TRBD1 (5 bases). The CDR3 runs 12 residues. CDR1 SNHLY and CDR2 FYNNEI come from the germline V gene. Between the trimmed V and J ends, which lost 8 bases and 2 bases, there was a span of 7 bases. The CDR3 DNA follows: TGTGCCAGCTCGACAGGCAATCAGCCCCAGCATTTT. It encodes CASSTGNQPQHF.

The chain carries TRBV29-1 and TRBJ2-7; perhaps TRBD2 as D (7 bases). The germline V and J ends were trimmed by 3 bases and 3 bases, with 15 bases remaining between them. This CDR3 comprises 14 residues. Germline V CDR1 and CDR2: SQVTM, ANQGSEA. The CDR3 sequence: CSVEAGADVYEQYF. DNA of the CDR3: TGCAGCGTTGAGGCGGGGGCAGACGTCTACGAGCAGTACTTC.

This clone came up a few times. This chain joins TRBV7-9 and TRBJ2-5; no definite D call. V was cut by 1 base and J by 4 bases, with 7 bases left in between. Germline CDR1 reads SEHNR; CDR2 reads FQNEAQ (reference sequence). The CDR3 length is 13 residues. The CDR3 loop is CASSLDIPETQYF. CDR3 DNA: TGTGCCAGCAGCTTAGATATCCCAGAGACCCAGTACTTC.

The CDR3 here is CATGGYGAGETQYF. The CDR3 coding sequence is TGTGCCACCGGAGGATATGGGGCGGGGGAGACCCAGTACTTC. The chain employs TRBV10-3 and TRBJ2-5, with a possible D match to TRBD2 (6 bases). The CDR3 is 14 amino acids. Germline lookup yields CDR1 ENHRY and CDR2 SYGVKD. V was trimmed by 10 bases and J by 5 bases, leaving 20 bases between them.

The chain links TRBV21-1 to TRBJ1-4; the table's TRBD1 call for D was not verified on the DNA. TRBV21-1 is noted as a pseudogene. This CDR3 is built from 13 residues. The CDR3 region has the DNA TGTGCCAGCAGACCCCAGGGTAATGAAAAACTGTTTTTT. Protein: CASRPQGNEKLFF.

The CDR3 coding sequence is TGTGCCACCAGCAGAGATCGTAGTTACGAGCAGTACTTC. This sequence encodes CATSRDRSYEQYF. This sequence joins TRBV15 and TRBJ2-7, with no clear D. Between the trimmed V and J ends, which lost 0 bases and 4 bases, there was a span of 7 bases. Germline CDR1 is LNHNV and CDR2 is YYDKDF (reference sequence). CDR3 size: 13 residues.